Listed below are T cell receptor beta chains from one sample, sequenced in a study of CD4 T cells in relation to SARS-CoV-2 and coronaviruses. No antigen is known for these receptors. Data came from immunoSEQ multiplex PCR; TCRdb stores just in-frame clones and leaves some out. The sample comprises about 18,000 clones, 70% to 85% of which are singletons, and about 30% rests with the top ten. The sample was CD4+ T cells from PBMCs, cultured in vitro. The receptors come from a human donor in good health. Both conserved end residues are part of each CDR3. The D gene is left open where the match is weak. Clone size is given for some rows only: seen once, a few or many times, or a class if the clone is expanded.

TRBV18,TRBD1,TRBJ2-7,NA,CASSQTGVGEQYF,TGTGCCAGCTCACAAACAGGGGTTGGCGAGCAGTACTTC
TRBV7-8,NA,TRBJ2-7,NA,CASSQVGRYEQYF,TGTGCCAGCAGTCAGGTGGGCCGCTACGAGCAGTACTTC
TRBV21-1,NA,TRBJ2-3,NA,CASSKVGTDTQYF,TGTGCCAGCAGCAAAGTTGGCACAGATACGCAGTATTTT
TRBV5-1,NA,TRBJ2-5,NA,CASSWDPGRETQYF,TGCGCCAGCAGCTGGGACCCCGGACGGGAGACCCAGTACTTC
TRBV6-5,NA,TRBJ2-3,NA,CASSSLSRGNTDTQYF,TGTGCCAGCAGTTCCCTGTCTCGGGGGAATACAGATACGCAGTATTTT
TRBV11-3,NA,TRBJ2-1,once,CASSLVRYNEQFF,TGTGCCAGCAGCTTAGTCCGCTACAATGAGCAGTTCTTC
TRBV3-1/TRBV3-2,TRBD2,TRBJ2-5,NA,CASSQRGEGSQETQYF,TGTGCCAGCAGCCAAAGAGGGGAGGGGTCACAAGAGACCCAGTACTTC
TRBV4-2,NA,TRBJ1-5,NA,CASSRSNGGNQAQHF,TGTGCCAGCAGCCGTTCCAACGGGGGGAATCAGGCCCAGCATTTT
TRBV18,TRBD2,TRBJ2-5,NA,CASSPRTSGSGETQYF,TGTGCCAGCTCACCACGGACTAGCGGGAGCGGAGAGACCCAGTACTTC
TRBV15,TRBD2,TRBJ2-3,NA,CATSARLAGNTDTQYF,TGTGCCACCAGCGCCAGACTAGCGGGAAACACAGATACGCAGTATTTT
TRBV6-1,NA,TRBJ2-7,NA,CASSEPTRAQTPEQYF,TGTGCCAGCAGTGAGCCGACCCGGGCCCAGACCCCTGAGCAGTACTTC
TRBV5-1,NA,TRBJ2-7,NA,CASSTRWYLDEQYF,TGCGCCAGCAGCACCCGATGGTACCTGGACGAGCAGTACTTC
TRBV13,TRBD1,TRBJ2-6,NA,CASSQTGGSGANVLTF,TGTGCCAGCAGCCAGACAGGGGGTTCTGGGGCCAACGTCCTGACTTTC
TRBV5-1,TRBD2,TRBJ2-7,NA,CASSLVPGTSGRGSYEQYF,TGCGCCAGCAGCTTGGTCCCCGGGACTAGCGGGAGGGGATCCTACGAGCAGTACTTC
TRBV6-5,NA,TRBJ1-1,NA,CASTPSWGSTEAFF,TGTGCCAGCACCCCGTCGTGGGGCAGCACTGAAGCTTTCTTT
TRBV29-1,NA,TRBJ2-3,once,CSGLESGFSTDTQYF,TGCAGCGGTCTTGAGTCTGGATTTAGCACAGATACGCAGTATTTT
TRBV5-1,TRBD1,TRBJ2-3,NA,CASSLAGGQLSSTDTQYF,TGCGCCAGCAGCCTCGCTGGGGGACAGTTATCTAGCACAGATACGCAGTATTTT
TRBV5-1,TRBD1,TRBJ1-6,NA,CASSFGGTGDSPLHF,TGCGCCAGCAGCTTCGGAGGGACAGGGGATTCACCCCTCCACTTT
TRBV19,NA,TRBJ2-3,NA,CASSPDRSGPDTQYF,TGTGCCAGTAGCCCAGACAGGAGCGGTCCAGATACGCAGTATTTT
TRBV27,TRBD2,TRBJ2-1,once,CASSLGLAGGEQFF,TGTGCCAGCAGTTTAGGACTAGCGGGAGGTGAGCAGTTCTTC
TRBV18,TRBD1,TRBJ1-1,NA,CASSDRQGGYTEAFF,TGTGCCAGCTCAGACAGACAGGGTGGGTACACTGAAGCTTTCTTT
TRBV2,TRBD1,TRBJ1-5,NA,CASRTGDSNQPQHF,TGTGCCAGCAGAACAGGGGATAGCAATCAGCCCCAGCATTTT
TRBV5-6,NA,TRBJ2-1,once,CASSLESRSSYNEQFF,TGTGCCAGCAGCTTGGAGAGTCGAAGCTCCTACAATGAGCAGTTCTTC
TRBV11-2,NA,TRBJ1-1,NA,CASTFGAEGTEAFF,NA
TRBV18,NA,TRBJ1-2,NA,CASSPGDGYTF,TGTGCCAGCTCACCTGGGGATGGCTACACCTTC
TRBV5-4,NA,TRBJ2-7,NA,CASSRKGTMTEEQYF,TGTGCCAGCAGCCGTAAAGGCACCATGACGGAGGAGCAGTACTTC
TRBV7-2,TRBD2,TRBJ2-2,NA,CATIHWTSTGELFF,TGTGCCACCATACATTGGACTAGCACCGGGGAGCTGTTTTTT
TRBV5-8,NA,TRBJ2-6,once,CASSLHLAEGANVLTF,TGTGCCAGCAGCTTGCATTTAGCGGAGGGGGCCAACGTCCTGACTTTC
TRBV24-1,TRBD2,TRBJ2-2,few,CATSARREGRLGELFF,TGTGCCACCAGTGCGCGGCGGGAGGGCCGCCTCGGGGAGCTGTTTTTT
TRBV6-1,TRBD1,TRBJ2-5,NA,CASSEFWGQVQETQYF,TGTGCCAGCAGTGAATTTTGGGGACAGGTCCAAGAGACCCAGTACTTC
TRBV9,NA,TRBJ1-3,NA,CASSTYSGYGGNTIYF,TGTGCCAGCAGTACCTATTCAGGGTATGGTGGAAACACCATATATTTT
TRBV18,TRBD1,TRBJ2-5,NA,CASSRGQEETQYF,TGTGCCAGCTCACGGGGACAGGAAGAGACCCAGTACTTC
TRBV28,NA,TRBJ2-7,NA,CASSVPGAVYEQYF,TGTGCCAGCAGTGTACCGGGAGCAGTCTACGAGCAGTACTTC
TRBV11-3,TRBD1,TRBJ1-3,NA,CASSLGDRSGNTIYF,TGTGCCAGCAGCTTGGGGGACAGATCCGGAAACACCATATATTTT
TRBV11-2,TRBD2,TRBJ2-7,few,CASSPTTSGLNREQYF,TGTGCCAGCAGCCCGACGACTAGCGGGCTAAATAGGGAGCAGTACTTC
TRBV10-3,NA,TRBJ2-7,once,CAISDLAEQYF,TGTGCCATCAGTGATTTAGCCGAGCAGTACTTC
TRBV15,NA,TRBJ1-2,once,CATSRASVDSLYGYTF,TGTGCCACCAGCAGAGCTTCGGTCGACAGTCTCTATGGCTACACCTTC
TRBV25-1,NA,TRBJ2-3,NA,CASSSTDTQYF,TGTGCCAGCAGCTCAACAGATACGCAGTATTTT
TRBV6-6,TRBD2,TRBJ2-7,NA,CASSYSTSGSLKQYF,TGTGCCAGCAGTTACTCGACTAGCGGCTCTTTAAAGCAGTACTTC
TRBV7-3,NA,TRBJ1-1,NA,CASSTNVLTEAFF,TGTGCCAGCAGCACTAACGTCCTGACTGAAGCTTTCTTT
TRBV2,NA,TRBJ1-1,NA,CASSVATVNTEAFF,TGTGCCAGCAGTGTCGCGACAGTGAACACTGAAGCTTTCTTT
TRBV5-4,NA,TRBJ1-5,NA,CASSLAGSNQPQHF,TGTGCCAGCAGCTTGGCCGGGTCCAATCAGCCCCAGCATTTT
TRBV9,TRBD2,TRBJ2-1,NA,CASSVGTTGNEQFF,TGTGCCAGCAGCGTTGGGACTACCGGCAATGAGCAGTTCTTC
TRBV5-1,TRBD2,TRBJ2-5,few,CASSLAGRGGETQYF,TGCGCCAGCAGCTTGGCCGGGAGGGGAGGCGAGACCCAGTACTTC
TRBV24-1,TRBD1,TRBJ1-2,NA,CATSNEGGAYGYTF,TGTGCCACCAGTAATGAAGGGGGCGCGTATGGCTACACCTTC
TRBV6-2/TRBV6-3,NA,TRBJ1-1,NA,CASSYDTEAFF,TGTGCCAGCAGTTATGACACTGAAGCTTTCTTT
TRBV2,NA,TRBJ2-7,NA,CASTSGGGSYEQYF,TGTGCCAGTACGTCAGGGGGGGGCTCCTACGAGCAGTACTTC
TRBV6-5,NA,TRBJ2-4,once,CASSTIGGTDIQYF,TGTGCCAGCAGTACCATTGGGGGGACTGACATTCAGTACTTC
TRBV4-2,NA,TRBJ1-1,few,CASSRPAGWDTEAFF,TGTGCCAGCAGCCGACCGGCAGGGTGGGATACTGAAGCTTTCTTT
TRBV5-1,NA,TRBJ2-3,few,CASSETSTNTQYF,TGCGCCAGCAGCGAGACTAGTACTAATACGCAGTATTTT
TRBV11-2,NA,TRBJ1-6,NA,CATSVQGANSPLHF,TGTGCCACCTCGGTTCAGGGCGCGAATTCACCCCTCCACTTT